The present T cell receptor (beta chain) was sequenced within a study of tumor-infiltrating lymphocytes in oesophageal squamous cell carcinoma. Germline CDR1 is SGHTA and CDR2 is FQGNSA. The CDR3 has 12 amino acids. Between the trimmed V and J ends, which lost 3 bases and 4 bases, there was a span of 6 bases. TCRdb reprocessed the PCR reads with MiXCR, giving one entry per CDR3 protein. The sample lists about 21,000 distinct CDR3 sequences; just under 40% were seen once. The chain employs TRBV7-2 and TRBJ1-1; D perhaps matches TRBD1 (5 bases). Sequenced: esophageal tumor tissue. The clonotype originates from a male donor with esophageal squamous cell carcinoma. The CDR3 spells CASSLGRTEAFF. The DNA of the CDR3 is TGTGCCAGCAGCTTGGGGCGCACTGAAGCTTTCTTT.